These 27 T cell receptor beta chains share one sample of origin, sequenced in a study of technical replicates of blood from a few donors. The table came from immunoSEQ multiplex PCR; TCRdb's copy has only in-frame clones and leaves some out. The data contain more than 60,000 clones, 95% of them singletons. The sequenced sample consisted of T cells isolated from PBMCs. These receptors all come from a human donor in good health.

The J gene is TRBJ2-7, the V gene TRBV27; no clear D gene. The germline gives CDR1 MNHEY, CDR2 SMNVEV (reference sequence). V lost 6 bases and J lost 0, with 9 bases in between. The CDR3 is 13 amino acids. CDR3 loop: CASSYGFSYEQYF. CDR3 coding DNA: TGTGCCAGCAGCTACGGGTTCTCCTACGAGCAGTACTTC.

The chain carries TRBV12-5 and TRBJ2-7; 7 bases are a match to TRBD1. Germline V gives CDR1 LGHNT, CDR2 FRNRAP. Germline trimming cut 0 bases from V and 6 bases from J; bases unmatched to any gene: 8. The CDR3 contains 15 residues. DNA of the CDR3: TGTGCTAGTGGTTTGGTCCTAGACAGGGTCGGCGAGCAGTACTTC. Translated: CASGLVLDRVGEQYF.

The chain joins TRBV2 to TRBJ2-7; 8 bases fit TRBD2. V shed 6 bases and J 5 bases; nucleotides not matched to a gene: 15. The CDR3 extends over 16 amino acids. CDR1 is SNHLY, CDR2 FYNNEI, per germline. Here the CDR3 reads CASSQTPAGVSHEQYF. The CDR3 DNA reads TGTGCCAGCAGCCAAACACCAGCGGGAGTGTCCCACGAGCAGTACTTC.

The chain uses TRBV2 and TRBJ1-2; TRBD1 matches at 8 bases. The V gene end was trimmed by 7 bases and the J gene end by 7 bases; junction bases not matched to a gene: 8. This CDR3 contains 13 residues. Germline loops: CDR1 SNHLY, CDR2 FYNNEI. For the CDR3, the DNA is TGTGCCAGCAACACTGGGACAGGCGTTGGCTACACCTTC. Amino acid sequence: CASNTGTGVGYTF. The entire variable domain, with the rest obtained from reference TRBV2 and TRBJ1-2, is as follows: EPEVTQTPSHQVTQMGQEVILRCVPISNHLYFYWYRQILGQKVEFLVSFYNNEISEKSEIFDDQFSVERPDGSNFTLKIRSTKLEDSAMYFCASNTGTGVGYTFGSGTRLTVV.

As DNA, the CDR3 is TGTGCCAGCAGCCCCAGGGGGCTTCATCTCTCCGGGGAGCTGTTTTTT. Translation gives CASSPRGLHLSGELFF. This chain links TRBV14 with TRBJ2-2, with TRBD1 matching over 8 bases. CDR3 size: 16 residues. The V gene's germline CDR1 is SGHDN and CDR2 FVKESK. J lost 6 bases, V lost 4 bases, and 10 bases had no gene match.

The gene calls are TRBV5-4 and TRBJ2-7; 10 bases agree with TRBD2. Germline V gene sequence: CDR1 SGHNT, CDR2 YYREEE (reference sequence). Trimming cost V 4 bases and J 1 base; bases outside gene matches: 5. The CDR3 is made up of 15 amino acids. The chain's CDR3 is CASSISGRGSYEQYF. Here the CDR3 DNA reads TGTGCCAGCAGCATAAGCGGGAGGGGGTCCTACGAGCAGTACTTC.

The chain has TRBV27 and TRBJ2-3, with 9 bases lining up with TRBD2. Germline V gene sequence: CDR1 MNHEY, CDR2 SMNVEV (reference sequence). Trimming removed 5 bases from V and 4 bases from J; junction bases left unmatched: 10. The CDR3 has 16 residues. For the CDR3, the DNA is TGTGCCAGCAGTCCCTATAGCGGGAGAGGCCCAGATACGCAGTATTTT. Translating gives CASSPYSGRGPDTQYF.

The V and J genes are TRBV27 and TRBJ1-2; maybe TRBD1 (5 bases). The ends were cut back, 3 bases at V and 0 bases at J, with 17 bases in the middle. The CDR3 is 17 amino acids. Germline CDR1 is MNHEY and CDR2 is SMNVEV (reference sequence). The CDR3 region is CASSLGLPDIANYGYTF. In DNA form, the CDR3 reads TGTGCCAGCAGTTTGGGTCTACCGGACATCGCTAACTATGGCTACACCTTC.

This clone was recorded a few times. The V gene is TRBV5-5, the J gene TRBJ1-2; 8 bases map to TRBD1. CDR3 length equals 13 residues. Per germline, CDR1 SGHKS and CDR2 YYEKEE (reference sequence). The ends lost 3 bases at V and 8 bases at J; junction bases unmatched: 6. CDR3 sequence: CASSSQGAGGYTF. As DNA, the CDR3 is TGTGCCAGCAGCTCCCAGGGGGCGGGCGGCTACACCTTC.

This clone occurred once. V gene TRBV4-1 combines with J gene TRBJ1-2, with D maybe TRBD1 (5 bases). Trimming cost V 0 bases and J 4 bases, with 12 bases left between them. CDR1 and CDR2 (germline): MGHRA, YSYEKL. The CDR3 length is 15 residues. The CDR3 DNA reads TGCGCCAGCAGCCAAGAGTGGGGCGTAGGCTATGGCTACACCTTC. Its protein is CASSQEWGVGYGYTF.

V gene TRBV27 combines with J gene TRBJ1-2, with a weak D call TRBD1 (5 bases). In germline, CDR1 is MNHEY, CDR2 SMNVEV (reference sequence). The CDR3 spans 15 residues. V lost 6 bases and J lost 8, with 22 bases in between. The CDR3 region is CASSPGGGFSSGYTF. Here the CDR3 DNA reads TGTGCCAGCAGCCCCGGGGGAGGGTTCTCTTCCGGCTACACCTTC.

The V gene is TRBV7-6, the J gene TRBJ2-5; the D gene is possibly TRBD2 (5 bases). V shed 1 base and J shed 5 bases, with 11 bases lying between them. Germline CDR1 and CDR2: SGHVS and FNYEAQ. The CDR3 has 14 amino acids. The CDR3 loop reads CASSLGARRETQYF. In nucleotides, the CDR3 is TGTGCCAGCAGCTTAGGGGCTAGGAGGGAGACCCAGTACTTC.

The J gene is TRBJ2-5, the V gene TRBV18, with D possibly TRBD1 on 6 matching bases. Trimming pared 0 bases from V and 5 bases from J, leaving 7 bases between. The CDR3 has 13 residues. The V gene's germline CDR1 is KGHSH and CDR2 LQKENI. CDR3 in amino acids: CASSPPRGETQYF. In DNA form, the CDR3 reads TGTGCCAGCTCACCACCGAGGGGGGAGACCCAGTACTTC.

The V call is TRBV2, the J call TRBJ1-4; unclear D gene. There are 14 residues in the CDR3. Germline V gene lookup returns CDR1 SNHLY and CDR2 FYNNEI. The V end lost 6 bases, the J end lost 5 bases, and 13 bases lay between the germline ends. The CDR3 loop reads CASRPGSPNEKLFF. CDR3 nucleotide sequence: TGTGCCAGCAGGCCCGGGAGCCCAAATGAAAAACTGTTTTTT.

J is TRBJ2-2 and V is TRBV18, with 7 positions matching TRBD1. The CDR3 consists of 16 residues. The germline CDR1 and CDR2 sequences are KGHSH and LQKENI. V was clipped by 3 bases and J by 3 bases; unmatched bases: 7. This CDR3 reads CASSPRQGRDTGELFF. The DNA of the CDR3 is TGTGCCAGCTCACCTCGACAGGGTAGGGACACCGGGGAGCTGTTTTTT.

The V gene is TRBV27, the J gene TRBJ1-5; D gene uncertain. V shed 3 bases and J shed 0 bases, with 6 bases lying between them. This CDR3 is built from 14 residues. Germline values: CDR1 MNHEY, CDR2 SMNVEV (reference sequence). CDR3 nucleotides: TGTGCCAGCAGTTTCGCGGATAGCAATCAGCCCCAGCATTTT. Translating it yields CASSFADSNQPQHF.

This chain links TRBV27 with TRBJ1-2; 7 nucleotides line up with TRBD1. The J segment lost 4 bases and the V segment lost 8 bases, leaving 7 bases of the junction unmatched. The germline V gene has CDR1 MNHEY and CDR2 SMNVEV (reference sequence). There are 13 residues in the CDR3. DNA for the CDR3: TGTGCCAGCTGGGATAAGGGGGCCTATGGCTACACCTTC. It specifies CASWDKGAYGYTF.

This sequence joins TRBV9 and TRBJ2-3, with D perhaps TRBD2 (5 bases). The CDR3 spans 12 residues. V dropped 2 bases and J dropped 6 bases, with 7 bases sitting between them. Germline CDR1 reads SGDLS; CDR2 reads YYNGEE. The CDR3 region is CASSVDWDTQYF. DNA of the CDR3: TGTGCCAGCAGCGTGGACTGGGATACGCAGTATTTT.

The chain employs TRBV28 and TRBJ2-7; 8 positions agree with TRBD1. This CDR3 has 15 amino acids. The V and J ends lost 5 bases and 7 bases, in that order; junction bases with no gene match: 13. Germline values: CDR1 MDHEN, CDR2 SYDVKM. The CDR3 sequence is CASSPWDRTIWEQYF. The CDR3 coding sequence is TGTGCCAGCAGTCCGTGGGACAGGACCATATGGGAGCAGTACTTC.

This sequence joins TRBV5-1 and TRBJ2-1, with 10 bases aligning to TRBD2. The length of the CDR3 is 17 residues. V shed 0 bases, J shed 1 base, and the junction held 4 bases outside the gene matches. The germline V gene has CDR1 SGHRS and CDR2 YFSETQ. CDR3 protein: CASSLGTSGDSYNEQFF. The CDR3 DNA reads as TGCGCCAGCAGCTTGGGTACTAGCGGGGATTCCTACAATGAGCAGTTCTTC.

This sequence joins TRBV13 and TRBJ2-7; D is possibly TRBD1 (6 bases). This CDR3 contains 11 residues. The germline V gene encodes CDR1 PRHDT and CDR2 FYEKMQ (reference sequence). The V end lost 6 bases, the J end lost 6 bases, and 9 bases lay between the germline ends. In DNA form, the CDR3 reads TGTGCCAGCAGGGGGGCCTCCGAGCAGTACTTC. Its translation: CASRGASEQYF.

The genes are TRBV4-1 and TRBJ1-1; possible D gene TRBD1, 6 bases. V was pared by 4 bases and J by 5 bases, with 17 bases between. The CDR3 totals 15 residues. From germline, CDR1 is MGHRA and CDR2 YSYEKL. The CDR3 loop reads CASSLRGGGATEAFF. In DNA form, the CDR3 reads TGCGCCAGCAGCCTTAGGGGGGGAGGTGCAACTGAAGCTTTCTTT.

A single count supports this clone. Other DNA sequences of this sample code for an identical CDR3. This chain joins TRBV9 and TRBJ2-3, with 9 bases lining up with TRBD2. V shed 0 bases and J 2 bases; nucleotides not matched to a gene: 4. Per germline, CDR1 SGDLS and CDR2 YYNGEE. The CDR3 consists of 16 residues. The CDR3 reads CASSVVLAGPTDTQYF. The CDR3 coding sequence is TGTGCCAGCAGCGTAGTACTAGCGGGCCCCACAGATACGCAGTATTTT.

The chain employs TRBV7-9 and TRBJ2-7; D might be TRBD2 (5 bases). V gave up 4 bases and J gave up 2 bases, with 21 bases separating them. This CDR3 has 17 amino acids. Germline V gene lookup returns CDR1 SEHNR and CDR2 FQNEAQ (reference sequence). CDR3 sequence: CASSSSTVSGSTYEQYF. In nucleotides, the CDR3 is TGTGCCAGCAGCTCCTCAACAGTCTCGGGGTCAACCTACGAGCAGTACTTC. Filled out from reference TRBV7-9 and TRBJ2-7, the complete variable domain reads DTGVSQNPRHKITKRGQNVTFRCDPISEHNRLYWYRQTLGQGPEFLTYFQNEAQLEKSRLLSDRFSAERPKGSFSTLEIQRTEQGDSAMYLCASSSSTVSGSTYEQYFGPGTRLTVT.

This CDR3 is CASSYGTSVNEQFF. The CDR3 bases are TGCGCCAGCAGCTACGGGACTAGCGTAAATGAGCAGTTCTTC. The chain couples TRBV5-1 to TRBJ2-1, with 10 bases matching TRBD2. The CDR3 sequence is 14 residues long. The trim removed 3 bases at V and 7 bases at J, leaving 4 bases unmatched. Germline V gene data show CDR1 as SGHRS and CDR2 as YFSETQ.

This chain links TRBV19 with TRBJ1-1; 7 positions agree with TRBD1. After removal of 6 bases from V and 7 bases from J, the junction contained 8 bases not matched to a gene. This CDR3 is 13 amino acids long. Germline V gives CDR1 LNHDA, CDR2 SQIVND (reference sequence). As DNA, the CDR3 is TGTGCCAGTAGCGAGGGGACAGCCTTTGAAGCTTTCTTT. It is translated as CASSEGTAFEAFF. Supplemented by reference TRBV19 and TRBJ1-1, the full variable domain reads DGGITQSPKYLFRKEGQNVTLSCEQNLNHDAMYWYRQDPGQGLRLIYYSQIVNDFQKGDIAEGYSVSREKKESFPLTVTSAQKNPTAFYLCASSEGTAFEAFFGQGTRLTVV.

The rearrangement uses TRBV7-2 and TRBJ1-5, with D maybe TRBD1 (5 bases). The length of the CDR3 is 14 residues. Germline V gene data show CDR1 as SGHTA and CDR2 as FQGNSA. V gave up 1 base and J gave up 3 bases, with 7 bases separating them. As DNA, the CDR3 is TGTGCCAGCAGCTTAGGACAGATCAATCAGCCCCAGCATTTT. Encoded protein: CASSLGQINQPQHF.